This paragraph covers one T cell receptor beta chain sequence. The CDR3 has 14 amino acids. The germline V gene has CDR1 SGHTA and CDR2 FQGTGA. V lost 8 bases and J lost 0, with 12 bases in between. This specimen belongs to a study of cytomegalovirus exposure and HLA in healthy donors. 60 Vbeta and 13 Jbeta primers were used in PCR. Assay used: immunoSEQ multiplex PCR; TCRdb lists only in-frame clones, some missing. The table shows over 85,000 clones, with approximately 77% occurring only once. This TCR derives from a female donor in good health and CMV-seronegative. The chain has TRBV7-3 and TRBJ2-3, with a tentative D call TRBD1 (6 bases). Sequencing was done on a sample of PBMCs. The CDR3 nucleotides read TGTGCCAGCCGTCGGACAGTTAGCACAGATACGCAGTATTTT. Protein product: CASRRTVSTDTQYF. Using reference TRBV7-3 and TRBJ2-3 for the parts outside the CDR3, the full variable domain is GAGVSQTPSNKVTEKGKYVELRCDPISGHTALYWYRQSLGQGPEFLIYFQGTGAADDSGLPNDRFFAVRPEGSVSTLKIQRTERGDSAVYLCASRRTVSTDTQYFGPGTRLTVL.